The rows below give T cell receptor beta chains drawn from one sample of a study of blood T cell repertoires in COVID-19. The repertoire was sequenced with immunoSEQ multiplex PCR; TCRdb's copy has only in-frame clones and lacks some. The sample has 110,000 or so clones, 65% to 90% seen once. Sequencing was performed on peripheral blood. The source of these receptors is an elderly woman with active or convalescent COVID-19. Each CDR3 is given with its conserved first and last residue. D genes are given only for firm matches. Clone size, where shown, is once, few, many, or a class for clones that have expanded.

v_call	j_call	d_call	clone_size	cdr3_aa	cdr3_nt
TRBV6-6	TRBJ2-2	.	.	CSSADRATGELFF	TGTTCTAGCGCCGATAGGGCCACCGGGGAGCTGTTTTTT
TRBV5-5	TRBJ1-2	.	.	CASSLREGAGYTF	TGTGCCAGCAGCTTAAGGGAGGGTGCTGGCTACACCTTC
TRBV5-6	TRBJ1-4	TRBD1	.	CASSLGTGVRKLFF	TGTGCCAGCAGCTTGGGGACAGGGGTTCGAAAACTGTTTTTT
TRBV19	TRBJ1-1	.	.	CASISAISNTEAFF	TGTGCCAGTATCTCCGCAATAAGCAACACTGAAGCTTTCTTT
TRBV7-3	TRBJ2-2	TRBD1	.	CASTLLPGGNTGELFF	TGTGCCAGCACTCTACTCCCAGGGGGGAACACCGGGGAGCTGTTTTTT
TRBV6-5	TRBJ2-3	TRBD2	.	CASSSGLAGSTDTQYF	TGTGCCAGCAGTTCCGGACTAGCGGGAAGCACAGATACGCAGTATTTT
TRBV4-1	TRBJ2-3	.	.	CASSQVQDTQYF	TGCGCCAGCAGCCAAGTTCAAGATACGCAGTATTTT
TRBV10-3	TRBJ2-1	.	.	CAISERLYNEQFF	TGTGCCATCAGTGAAAGACTATACAATGAGCAGTTCTTC
TRBV7-6	TRBJ2-7	.	.	CASSLNSGEQYF	TGTGCCAGCAGCTTAAACTCTGGCGAGCAGTACTTC
TRBV10-3	TRBJ2-7	TRBD2	.	CANLAGAWYEQYF	TGTGCCAATTTAGCGGGAGCATGGTACGAGCAGTACTTC
TRBV6-6	TRBJ2-7	.	few	CASNTGGGSYEQYF	TGTGCCAGCAACACAGGGGGGGGTTCGTACGAGCAGTACTTC
TRBV6-5	TRBJ2-7	.	few	CASSYVRGSYEQYF	TGTGCCAGCAGTTACGTTCGGGGGTCCTACGAGCAGTACTTC
TRBV9	TRBJ2-3	.	.	CASSVKGAFSTDTQYF	TGTGCCAGCAGCGTAAAAGGAGCATTTAGCACAGATACGCAGTATTTT
TRBV7-6	TRBJ2-1	TRBD2	.	CASSLGGTSRYNEQFF	TGTGCCAGCAGCTTAGGGGGGACTAGCAGATACAATGAGCAGTTCTTC
TRBV7-2	TRBJ2-1	TRBD1	.	CASSPRDSSYNEQFF	TGTGCCAGCAGCCCTAGGGACAGCTCCTACAATGAGCAGTTCTTC
TRBV9	TRBJ1-2	.	once	CASSMTPNYGYTF	TGTGCCAGCAGCATGACACCTAACTATGGCTACACCTTC
TRBV27	TRBJ2-3	TRBD2	.	CASSDLSGRDTDTQYF	TGTGCCAGCAGTGATCTTAGCGGGAGGGACACAGATACGCAGTATTTT
TRBV2	TRBJ2-3	.	.	CASSESRSTDTQYF	TGTGCCAGCAGTGAATCGCGGAGCACAGATACGCAGTATTTT
TRBV5-5	TRBJ1-5	.	.	CASSLVPLGGGQPQHF	TGTGCCAGCAGCTTGGTTCCTCTCGGAGGTGGTCAGCCCCAGCATTTT
TRBV10-3	TRBJ2-3	TRBD2	.	CAISGTSGSSLGTDTQYF	TGTGCCATATCCGGGACTAGCGGGAGCTCCTTGGGCACAGATACGCAGTATTTT
TRBV1	TRBJ1-5	.	.	CTSSQVGGFGIFQPQHF	TGCACCAGCAGCCAAGTGGGAGGGTTCGGGATATTTCAGCCCCAGCATTTT
TRBV7-8	TRBJ1-6	.	.	CASSELQGRASSYNSPLHF	TGTGCCAGCAGCGAGTTACAGGGCAGGGCGAGCTCCTATAATTCACCCCTCCACTTT
TRBV9	TRBJ2-5	TRBD2	.	CASSVVGGETQYF	TGTGCCAGCAGCGTAGTGGGGGGGGAGACCCAGTACTTC
TRBV5-1	TRBJ2-7	TRBD1	.	CASSTGQGPYEQYF	TGCGCCAGCAGCACCGGACAGGGACCCTACGAGCAGTACTTC
TRBV12-3/TRBV12-4	TRBJ2-5	.	.	CASSFGQETQYF	TGTGCCAGCAGTTTCGGCCAAGAGACCCAGTACTTC
TRBV7-2	TRBJ1-2	TRBD1	few	CASSPQGAGYGYTF	TGTGCCAGCAGCCCGCAGGGGGCAGGCTATGGCTACACCTTC
TRBV20-1	TRBJ1-2	.	once	CSASWSGSNYGYTF	TGCAGTGCTAGTTGGTCAGGGTCAAACTATGGCTACACCTTC
TRBV15	TRBJ1-5	.	.	CATSGRDTLGSNQPQHF	TGTGCCACCAGCGGTCGGGACACCCTTGGGAGCAATCAGCCCCAGCATTTT
TRBV9	TRBJ2-5	.	.	CASSAEGGGATQYF	TGTGCCAGCAGCGCCGAGGGGGGGGGCGCGACCCAGTACTTC
TRBV3-1/TRBV3-2	TRBJ2-7	TRBD1	.	CASSQGPGGYEQYF	TGTGCCAGCAGCCAAGGTCCAGGGGGCTACGAGCAGTACTTC
TRBV11-3	TRBJ2-6	.	once	CASSFGSHSGANVLTF	TGTGCCAGCAGCTTCGGGTCCCACTCTGGGGCCAACGTCCTGACTTTC
TRBV6-6	TRBJ2-1	.	once	CASSLTTRSIPNNEQFF	TGTGCCAGCAGTCTAACGACTAGATCCATCCCCAACAATGAGCAGTTCTTC
TRBV18	TRBJ2-3	TRBD2	.	CASSPPRAGGTDTQYF	TGTGCCAGCTCACCCCCGAGAGCGGGGGGCACAGATACGCAGTATTTT